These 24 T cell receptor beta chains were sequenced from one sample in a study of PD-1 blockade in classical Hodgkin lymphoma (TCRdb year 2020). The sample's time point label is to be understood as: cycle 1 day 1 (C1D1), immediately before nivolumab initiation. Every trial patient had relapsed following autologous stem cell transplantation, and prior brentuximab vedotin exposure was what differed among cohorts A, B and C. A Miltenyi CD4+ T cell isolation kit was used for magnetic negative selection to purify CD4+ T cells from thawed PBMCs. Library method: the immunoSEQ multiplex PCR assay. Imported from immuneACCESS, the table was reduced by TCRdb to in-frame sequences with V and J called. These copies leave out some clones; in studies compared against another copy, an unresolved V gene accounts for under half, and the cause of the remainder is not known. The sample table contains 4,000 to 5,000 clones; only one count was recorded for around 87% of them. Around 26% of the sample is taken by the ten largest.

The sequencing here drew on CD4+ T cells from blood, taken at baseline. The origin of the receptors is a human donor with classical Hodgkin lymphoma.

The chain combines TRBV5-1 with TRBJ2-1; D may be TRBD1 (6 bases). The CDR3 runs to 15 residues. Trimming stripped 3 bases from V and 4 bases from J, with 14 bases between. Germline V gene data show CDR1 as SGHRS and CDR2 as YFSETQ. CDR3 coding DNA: TGCGCCAGCAGCTCAGGGTATGGACAGTACAATGAGCAGTTCTTC. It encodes CASSSGYGQYNEQFF. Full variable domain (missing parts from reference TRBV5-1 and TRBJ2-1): KAGVTQTPRYLIKTRGQQVTLSCSPISGHRSVSWYQQTPGQGLQFLFEYFSETQRNKGNFPGRFSGRQFSNSRSEMNVSTLELGDSALYLCASSSGYGQYNEQFFGPGTRLTVL.

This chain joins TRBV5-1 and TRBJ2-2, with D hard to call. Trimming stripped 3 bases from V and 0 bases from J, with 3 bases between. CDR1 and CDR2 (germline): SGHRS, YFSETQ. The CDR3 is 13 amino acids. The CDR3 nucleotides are TGCGCCAGCAGCTACCCGAACACCGGGGAGCTGTTTTTT. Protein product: CASSYPNTGELFF.

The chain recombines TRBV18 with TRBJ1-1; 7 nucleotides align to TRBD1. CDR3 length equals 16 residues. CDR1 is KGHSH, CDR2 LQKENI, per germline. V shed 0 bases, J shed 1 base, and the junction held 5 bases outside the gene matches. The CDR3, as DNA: TGTGCCAGCTCACCACCTCACCGGGACAGGAACACTGAAGCTTTCTTT. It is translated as CASSPPHRDRNTEAFF.

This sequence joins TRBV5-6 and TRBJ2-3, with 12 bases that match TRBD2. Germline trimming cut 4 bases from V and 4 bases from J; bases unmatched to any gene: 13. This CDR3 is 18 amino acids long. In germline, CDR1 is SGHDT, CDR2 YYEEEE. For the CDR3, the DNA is TGTGCCAGCAGCCTTCCGGGACTAGCGGGCGGGTCAGCAGATACGCAGTATTTT. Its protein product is CASSLPGLAGGSADTQYF.

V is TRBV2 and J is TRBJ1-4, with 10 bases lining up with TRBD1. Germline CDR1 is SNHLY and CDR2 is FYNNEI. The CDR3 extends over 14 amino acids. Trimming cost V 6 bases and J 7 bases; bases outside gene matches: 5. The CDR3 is CASRRQGAVEKLFF. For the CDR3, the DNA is TGTGCCAGCAGGAGACAGGGGGCGGTTGAAAAACTGTTTTTT. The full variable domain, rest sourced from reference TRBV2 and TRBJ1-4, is EPEVTQTPSHQVTQMGQEVILRCVPISNHLYFYWYRQILGQKVEFLVSFYNNEISEKSEIFDDQFSVERPDGSNFTLKIRSTKLEDSAMYFCASRRQGAVEKLFFGSGTQLSVL.

This chain's CDR3 is CASSLVGGTTVSNYGYTF. CDR3 sequence (DNA): TGTGCCAGCAGCTTAGTAGGGGGCACGACGGTCTCCAACTATGGCTACACCTTC. The genes are TRBV7-3 and TRBJ1-2, with 7 bases that match TRBD1. CDR1 is SGHTA, CDR2 FQGTGA, per germline. CDR3 length equals 18 residues. The V and J ends lost 2 bases and 2 bases, in that order; junction bases with no gene match: 14. Complete variable domain (other parts from reference TRBV7-3 and TRBJ1-2): GAGVSQTPSNKVTEKGKYVELRCDPISGHTALYWYRQSLGQGPEFLIYFQGTGAADDSGLPNDRFFAVRPEGSVSTLKIQRTERGDSAVYLCASSLVGGTTVSNYGYTFGSGTRLTVV.

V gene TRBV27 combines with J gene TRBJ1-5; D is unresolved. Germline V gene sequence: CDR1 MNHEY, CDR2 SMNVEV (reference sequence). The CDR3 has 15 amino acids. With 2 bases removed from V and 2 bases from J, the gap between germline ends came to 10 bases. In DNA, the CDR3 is TGTGCCAGCAGTTTAGAAGGGATCGGCAATCAGCCCCAGCATTTT. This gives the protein CASSLEGIGNQPQHF.

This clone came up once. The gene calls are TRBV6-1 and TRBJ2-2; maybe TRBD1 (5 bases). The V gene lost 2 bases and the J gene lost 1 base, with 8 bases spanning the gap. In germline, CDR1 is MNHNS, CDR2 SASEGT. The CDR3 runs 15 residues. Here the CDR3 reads CASSEPRVNTGELFF. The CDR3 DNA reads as TGTGCCAGCAGTGAACCCAGGGTGAACACCGGGGAGCTGTTTTTT.

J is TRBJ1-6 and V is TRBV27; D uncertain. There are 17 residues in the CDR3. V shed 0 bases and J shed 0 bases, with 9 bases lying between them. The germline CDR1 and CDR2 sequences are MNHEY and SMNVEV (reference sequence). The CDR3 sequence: CASSLSMMSSYNSPLHF. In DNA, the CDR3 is TGTGCCAGCAGTTTATCGATGATGAGCTCCTATAATTCACCCCTCCACTTT.

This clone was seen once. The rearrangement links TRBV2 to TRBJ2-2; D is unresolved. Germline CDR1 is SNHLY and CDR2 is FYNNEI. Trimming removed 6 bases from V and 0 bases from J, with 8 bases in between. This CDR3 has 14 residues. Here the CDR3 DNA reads TGTGCCAGCAGGGTGGGTGCGAACACCGGGGAGCTGTTTTTT. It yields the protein CASRVGANTGELFF.

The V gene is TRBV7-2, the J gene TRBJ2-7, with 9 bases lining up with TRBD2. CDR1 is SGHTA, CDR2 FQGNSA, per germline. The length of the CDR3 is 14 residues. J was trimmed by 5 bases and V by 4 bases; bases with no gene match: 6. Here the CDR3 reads CASSSGLARDEQYF. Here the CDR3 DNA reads TGTGCCAGCAGCTCGGGACTAGCACGGGACGAGCAGTACTTC.

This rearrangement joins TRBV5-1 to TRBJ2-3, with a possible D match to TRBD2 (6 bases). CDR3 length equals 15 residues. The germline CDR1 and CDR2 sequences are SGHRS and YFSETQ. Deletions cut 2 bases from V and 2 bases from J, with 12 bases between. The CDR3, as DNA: TGCGCCAGCAGCTTTCTAGCGCTGGACACAGATACGCAGTATTTT. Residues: CASSFLALDTDTQYF.

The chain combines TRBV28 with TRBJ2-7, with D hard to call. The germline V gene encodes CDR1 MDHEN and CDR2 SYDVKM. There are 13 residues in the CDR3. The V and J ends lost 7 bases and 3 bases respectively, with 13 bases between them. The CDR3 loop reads CASNKNPFYEQYF. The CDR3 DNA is TGTGCCAGCAACAAAAACCCTTTCTACGAGCAGTACTTC.

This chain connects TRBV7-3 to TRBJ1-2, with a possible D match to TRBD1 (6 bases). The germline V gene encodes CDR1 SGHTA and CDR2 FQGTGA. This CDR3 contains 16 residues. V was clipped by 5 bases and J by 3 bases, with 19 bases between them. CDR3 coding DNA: TGTGCCAGCAGCCCTGGGGTTGCAGGGGTAGACTATGGCTACACCTTC. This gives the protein CASSPGVAGVDYGYTF.

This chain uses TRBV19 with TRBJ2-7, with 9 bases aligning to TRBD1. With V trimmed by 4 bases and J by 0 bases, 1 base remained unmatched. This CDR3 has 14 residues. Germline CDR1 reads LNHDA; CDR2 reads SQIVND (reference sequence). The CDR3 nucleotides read TGTGCCAGTAGTAGGACAGGGGACTCCTACGAGCAGTACTTC. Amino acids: CASSRTGDSYEQYF.

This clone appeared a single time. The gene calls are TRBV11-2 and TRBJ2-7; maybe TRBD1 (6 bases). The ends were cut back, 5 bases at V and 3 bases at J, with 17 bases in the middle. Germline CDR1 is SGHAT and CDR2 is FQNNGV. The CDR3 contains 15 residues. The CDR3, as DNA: TGTGCCAGCAGCCTAGCCCCAGGGACATACTACGAGCAGTACTTC. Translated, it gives CASSLAPGTYYEQYF. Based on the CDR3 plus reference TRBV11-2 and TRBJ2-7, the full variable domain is EAGVAQSPRYKIIEKRQSVAFWCNPISGHATLYWYQQILGQGPKLLIQFQNNGVVDDSQLPKDRFSAERLKGVDSTLKIQPAKLEDSAVYLCASSLAPGTYYEQYFGPGTRLTVT.

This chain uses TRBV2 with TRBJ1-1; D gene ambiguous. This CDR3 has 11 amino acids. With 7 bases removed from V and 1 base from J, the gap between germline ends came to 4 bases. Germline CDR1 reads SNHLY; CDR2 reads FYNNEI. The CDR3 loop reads CASNRNTEAFF. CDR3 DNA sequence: TGTGCCAGCAACAGGAACACTGAAGCTTTCTTT.

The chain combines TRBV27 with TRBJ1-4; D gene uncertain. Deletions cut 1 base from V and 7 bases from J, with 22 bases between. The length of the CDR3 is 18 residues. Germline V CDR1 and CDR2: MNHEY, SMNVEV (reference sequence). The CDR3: CASSLYGPSSIGGEKLFF. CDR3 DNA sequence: TGTGCCAGCAGTTTATATGGTCCCTCTTCTATAGGAGGTGAAAAACTGTTTTTT. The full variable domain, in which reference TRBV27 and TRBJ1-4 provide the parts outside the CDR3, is EAQVTQNPRYLITVTGKKLTVTCSQNMNHEYMSWYRQDPGLGLRQIYYSMNVEVTDKGDVPEGYKVSRKEKRNFPLILESPSPNQTSLYFCASSLYGPSSIGGEKLFFGSGTQLSVL.

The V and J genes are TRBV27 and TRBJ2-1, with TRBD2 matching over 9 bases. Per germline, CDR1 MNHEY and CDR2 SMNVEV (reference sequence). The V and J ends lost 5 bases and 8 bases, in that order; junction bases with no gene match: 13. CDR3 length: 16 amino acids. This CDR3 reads CASSPRGLAGTDEQFF. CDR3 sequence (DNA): TGTGCCAGCAGTCCACGGGGACTAGCTGGTACGGATGAGCAGTTCTTC.

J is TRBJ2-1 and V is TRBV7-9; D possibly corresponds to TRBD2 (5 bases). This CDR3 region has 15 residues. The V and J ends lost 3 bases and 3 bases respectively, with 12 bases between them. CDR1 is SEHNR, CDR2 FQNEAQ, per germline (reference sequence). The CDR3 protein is CASSLGEGLYNEQFF. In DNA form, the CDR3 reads TGTGCCAGCAGCTTGGGTGAGGGCCTCTACAATGAGCAGTTCTTC.

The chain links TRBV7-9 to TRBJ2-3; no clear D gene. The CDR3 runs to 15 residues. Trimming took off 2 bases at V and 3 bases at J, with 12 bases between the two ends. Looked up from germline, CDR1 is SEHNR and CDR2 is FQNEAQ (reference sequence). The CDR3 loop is CASSLYVARTDTQYF. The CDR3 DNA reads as TGTGCCAGCAGCTTATATGTCGCGCGAACAGATACGCAGTATTTT.

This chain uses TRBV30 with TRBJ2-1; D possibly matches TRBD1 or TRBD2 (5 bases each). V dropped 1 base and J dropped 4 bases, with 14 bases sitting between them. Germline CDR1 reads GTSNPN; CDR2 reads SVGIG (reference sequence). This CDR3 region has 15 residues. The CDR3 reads CAWSGGMGTYNEQFF. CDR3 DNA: TGTGCCTGGAGTGGGGGGATGGGAACTTACAATGAGCAGTTCTTC.

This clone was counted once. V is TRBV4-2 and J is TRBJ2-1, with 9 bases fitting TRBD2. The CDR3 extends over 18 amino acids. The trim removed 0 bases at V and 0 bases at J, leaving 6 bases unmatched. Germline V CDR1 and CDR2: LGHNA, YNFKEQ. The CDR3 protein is CASSQETRRGGSYNEQFF. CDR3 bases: TGTGCCAGCAGCCAAGAAACGAGGCGGGGGGGCTCCTACAATGAGCAGTTCTTC.

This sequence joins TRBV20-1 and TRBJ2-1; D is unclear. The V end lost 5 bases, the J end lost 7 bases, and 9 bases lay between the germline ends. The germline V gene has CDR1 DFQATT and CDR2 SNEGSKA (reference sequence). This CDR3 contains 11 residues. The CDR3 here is CSAVELNEQFF. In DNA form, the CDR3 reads TGCAGTGCTGTGGAGTTAAATGAGCAGTTCTTC.